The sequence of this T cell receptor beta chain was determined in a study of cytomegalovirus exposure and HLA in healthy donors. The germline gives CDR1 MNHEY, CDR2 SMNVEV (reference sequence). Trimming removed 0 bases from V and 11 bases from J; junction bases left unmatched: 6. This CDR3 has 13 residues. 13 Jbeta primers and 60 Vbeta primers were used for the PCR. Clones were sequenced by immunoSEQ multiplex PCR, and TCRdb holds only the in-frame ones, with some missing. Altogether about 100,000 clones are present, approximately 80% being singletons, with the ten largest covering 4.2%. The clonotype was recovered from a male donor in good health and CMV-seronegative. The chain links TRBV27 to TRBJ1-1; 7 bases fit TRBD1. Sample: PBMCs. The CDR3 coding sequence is TGTGCCAGCAGTTTATCGTGGAGGGGGCAGGCTTTCTTT. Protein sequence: CASSLSWRGQAFF.